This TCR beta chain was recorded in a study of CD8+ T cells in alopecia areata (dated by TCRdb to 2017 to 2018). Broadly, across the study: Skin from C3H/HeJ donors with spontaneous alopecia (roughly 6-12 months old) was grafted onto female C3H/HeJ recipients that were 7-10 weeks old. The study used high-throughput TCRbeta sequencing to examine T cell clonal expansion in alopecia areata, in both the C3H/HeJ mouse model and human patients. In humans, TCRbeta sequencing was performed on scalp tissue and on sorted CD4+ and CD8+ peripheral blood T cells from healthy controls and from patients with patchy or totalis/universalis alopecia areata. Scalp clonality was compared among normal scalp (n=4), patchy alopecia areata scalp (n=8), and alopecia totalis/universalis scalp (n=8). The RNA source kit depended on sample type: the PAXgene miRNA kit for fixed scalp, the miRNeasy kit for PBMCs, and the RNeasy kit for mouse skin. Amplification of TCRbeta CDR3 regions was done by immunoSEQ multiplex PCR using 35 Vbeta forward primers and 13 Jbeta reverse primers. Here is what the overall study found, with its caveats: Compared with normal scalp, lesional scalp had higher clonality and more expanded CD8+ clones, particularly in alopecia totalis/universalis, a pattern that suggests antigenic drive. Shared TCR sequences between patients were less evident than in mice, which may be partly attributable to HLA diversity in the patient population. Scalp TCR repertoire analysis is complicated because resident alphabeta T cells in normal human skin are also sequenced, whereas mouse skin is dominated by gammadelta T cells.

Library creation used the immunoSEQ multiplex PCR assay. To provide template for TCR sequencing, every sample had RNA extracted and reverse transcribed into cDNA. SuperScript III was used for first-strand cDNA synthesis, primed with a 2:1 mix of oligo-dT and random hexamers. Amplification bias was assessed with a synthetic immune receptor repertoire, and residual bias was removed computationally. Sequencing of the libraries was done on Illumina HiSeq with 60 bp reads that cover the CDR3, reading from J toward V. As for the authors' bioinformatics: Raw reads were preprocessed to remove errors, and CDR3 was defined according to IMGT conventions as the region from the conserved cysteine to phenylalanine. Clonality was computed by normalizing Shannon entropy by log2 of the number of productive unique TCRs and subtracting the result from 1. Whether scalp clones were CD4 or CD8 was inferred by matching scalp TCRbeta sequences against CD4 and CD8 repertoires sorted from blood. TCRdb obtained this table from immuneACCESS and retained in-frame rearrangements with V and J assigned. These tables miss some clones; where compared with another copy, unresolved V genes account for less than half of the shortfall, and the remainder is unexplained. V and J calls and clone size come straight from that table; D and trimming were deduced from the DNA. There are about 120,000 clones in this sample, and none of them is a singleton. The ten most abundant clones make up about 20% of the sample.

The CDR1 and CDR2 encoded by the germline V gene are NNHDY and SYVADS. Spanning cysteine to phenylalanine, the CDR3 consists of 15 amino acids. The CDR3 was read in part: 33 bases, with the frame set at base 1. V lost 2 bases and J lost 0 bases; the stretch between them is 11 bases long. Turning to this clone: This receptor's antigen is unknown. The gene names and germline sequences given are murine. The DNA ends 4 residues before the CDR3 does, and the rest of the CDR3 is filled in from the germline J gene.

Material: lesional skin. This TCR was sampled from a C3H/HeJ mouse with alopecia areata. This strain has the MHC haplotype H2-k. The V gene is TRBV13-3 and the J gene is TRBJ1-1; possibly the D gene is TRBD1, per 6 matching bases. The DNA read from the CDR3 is TGTGCCAGCAGTGAAATGACAGGTGCAAACACA. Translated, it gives CASSEMTGANT. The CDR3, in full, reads CASSEMTGANTEVFF.